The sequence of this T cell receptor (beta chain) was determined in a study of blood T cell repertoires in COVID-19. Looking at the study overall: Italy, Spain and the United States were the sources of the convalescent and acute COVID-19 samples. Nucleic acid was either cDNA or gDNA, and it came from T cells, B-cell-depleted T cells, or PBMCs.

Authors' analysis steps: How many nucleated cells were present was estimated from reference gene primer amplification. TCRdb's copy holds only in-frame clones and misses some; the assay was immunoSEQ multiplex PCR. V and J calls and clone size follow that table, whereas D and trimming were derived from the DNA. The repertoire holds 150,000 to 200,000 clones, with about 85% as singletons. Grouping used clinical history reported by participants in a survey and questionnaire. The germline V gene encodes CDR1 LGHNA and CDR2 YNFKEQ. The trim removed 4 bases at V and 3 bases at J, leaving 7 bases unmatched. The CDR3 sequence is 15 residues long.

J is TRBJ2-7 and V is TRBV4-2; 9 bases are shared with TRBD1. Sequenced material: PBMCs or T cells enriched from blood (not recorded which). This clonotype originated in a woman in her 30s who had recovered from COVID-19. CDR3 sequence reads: CASSRRTGDIYEQYF. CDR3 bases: TGTGCCAGCAGCCGCAGGACAGGGGACATCTACGAGCAGTACTTC.